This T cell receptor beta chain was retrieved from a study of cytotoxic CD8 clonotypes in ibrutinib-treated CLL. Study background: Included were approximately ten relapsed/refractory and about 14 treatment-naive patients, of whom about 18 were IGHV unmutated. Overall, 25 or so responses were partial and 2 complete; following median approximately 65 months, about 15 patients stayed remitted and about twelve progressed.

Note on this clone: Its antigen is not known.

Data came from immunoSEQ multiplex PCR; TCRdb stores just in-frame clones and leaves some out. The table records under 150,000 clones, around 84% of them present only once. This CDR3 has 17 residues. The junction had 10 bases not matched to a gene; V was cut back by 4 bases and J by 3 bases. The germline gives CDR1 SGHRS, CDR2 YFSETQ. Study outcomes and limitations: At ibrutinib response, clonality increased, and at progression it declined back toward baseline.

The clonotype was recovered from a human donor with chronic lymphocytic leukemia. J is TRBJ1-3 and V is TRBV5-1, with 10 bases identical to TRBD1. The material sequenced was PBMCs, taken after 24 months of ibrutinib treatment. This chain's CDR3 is CASSRTGQGEYGNTIYF. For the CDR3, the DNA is TGCGCCAGCAGCCGCACAGGACAGGGGGAATATGGAAACACCATATATTTT.